The T cell receptor beta chain described here comes from a study of blood T cell repertoires in COVID-19. Looking at the study overall: COVID-19 samples, acute and convalescent, were from the United States, Italy and Spain. In each case, the material was cDNA or gDNA derived from T cells, B-cell-depleted T cells, or PBMCs.

Participants' own reports of clinical history determined their cohort assignment. Exposed enrollees encountered a COVID-19 case at some point within 2 weeks before study entry. The protocol was immunoSEQ multiplex PCR, while the TCRdb copy is restricted to in-frame clones and leaves out a portion. The sample consists of over 130,000 clones, roughly four fifths of them appearing once. CDR3 size: 12 residues. The V gene's germline CDR1 is SGHNT and CDR2 YYREEE (reference sequence). V was pared by 0 bases and J by 8 bases, with 1 base of the junction left unmatched. This clone occurred once. The chain recombines TRBV5-4 with TRBJ1-2, with TRBD1 identical over 7 bases. The TCR originated in a woman in her late teens or twenties who had been exposed to COVID-19. Sequencing used PBMCs or T cells enriched from blood (not recorded which). CDR3 protein: CASSLDRGGYTF. DNA of the CDR3: TGTGCCAGCAGCTTGGACAGGGGCGGCTACACCTTC.